This T cell receptor (beta chain) appears in the sequencing data of a study of CD8 T cells in Susac syndrome. RNA was extracted with the RNeasy kit, and a quantity of about 0.45 to 1 ug was reverse transcribed using random hexamers. The authors amplified TCR beta CDR3 across 54 Vbeta and 13 Jbeta using immunoSEQ multiplex PCR. One entry per CDR3 protein results from TCRdb running MiXCR on the immunoSEQ multiplex PCR reads. Among tens of thousands of distinct CDR3 sequences, roughly 94% were seen once, and the ten largest hold about 0.52%. This CDR3 is built from 14 residues. V lost 6 bases to trimming and J lost 7 bases, with 15 bases between them.

The gene calls are TRBV12-3 or TRBV12-4 and TRBJ1-4; the D gene is possibly TRBD1 (5 bases). Sequenced input: CD8+ T cells from PBMCs. This sequence originates from a human donor with Susac syndrome. The chain's CDR3 is CASRPGTAFEKLFF. The CDR3 DNA is TGTGCCAGCAGACCCGGGACGGCGTTTGAAAAACTGTTTTTT.